These 10 T cell receptor beta chains were sequenced from one sample in a study of cytomegalovirus exposure and HLA in healthy donors (dated by TCRdb to about 2017). The library was built by means of the immunoSEQ multiplex PCR assay. This immuneACCESS table, as held by TCRdb, lists in-frame sequences with V and J called but not all clones. Of the missing ones, under half trace to an unresolved V gene in checked studies; the others have no known cause. Recorded for this sample are more than 55,000 clones; approximately 96% of them occurred a single time. The ten largest clonotypes hold approximately 0.91% of the sample. The sequenced sample consisted of PBMCs. The receptors were gathered from a man between 18 and 35 years old in good health and CMV-seronegative.

The chain couples TRBV19 to TRBJ1-2, with D unclear. The CDR3 has 14 amino acids. The germline V gene has CDR1 LNHDA and CDR2 SQIVND (reference sequence). V lost 5 bases and J 8 bases, leaving 18 bases between the germline ends. The CDR3 coding sequence is TGTGCCAGTAGTCCATCGTTTGCGGCGTCGGGCTACACCTTC. This encodes CASSPSFAASGYTF.

The CDR3 DNA is TGTGCCAGCAGCGTAGCTAGCGGAGAGTACTACGAGCAGTACTTC. This gives the protein CASSVASGEYYEQYF. The gene calls are TRBV9 and TRBJ2-7, with TRBD2 matching 7 bases. CDR3 size: 15 residues. V dropped 0 bases and J dropped 3; count of bases not matched to a gene: 6. The germline CDR1 and CDR2 sequences are SGDLS and YYNGEE. Looking up the rest from reference TRBV9 and TRBJ2-7 gives the full variable domain: DSGVTQTPKHLITATGQRVTLRCSPRSGDLSVYWYQQSLDQGLQFLIQYYNGEERAKGNILERFSAQQFPDLHSELNLSSLELGDSALYFCASSVASGEYYEQYFGPGTRLTVT.

The chain joins TRBV18 to TRBJ1-1; TRBD1 aligns across 8 bases. The length of the CDR3 is 15 residues. The trim removed 3 bases at V and 8 bases at J, leaving 11 bases unmatched. Germline V gives CDR1 KGHSH, CDR2 LQKENI. The CDR3 sequence is CASSPSDDRGREAFF. The DNA for the CDR3 is TGTGCCAGCTCACCTTCGGACGACAGGGGTCGGGAAGCTTTCTTT.

The chain uses TRBV4-1 and TRBJ1-1; maybe TRBD1 (5 bases). The CDR3 runs to 16 residues. V shed 4 bases and J shed 4 bases, with 19 bases lying between them. Germline V CDR1 and CDR2: MGHRA, YSYEKL. CDR3 sequence: CASSLLRASGLTEAFF. Here the CDR3 DNA reads TGCGCCAGCAGCCTTCTCAGGGCCTCCGGCCTCACTGAAGCTTTCTTT.

V is TRBV28 and J is TRBJ2-7; 10 nucleotides match TRBD2. V lost 5 bases and J lost 6; bases outside the gene matches: 10. The length of the CDR3 is 15 residues. Germline CDR1 is MDHEN and CDR2 is SYDVKM. CDR3 nucleotides: TGTGCCAGCAGTACCCGGCTAGCGGGAGTGGGCGAGCAGTACTTC. As protein: CASSTRLAGVGEQYF. The entire variable domain, with the rest obtained from reference TRBV28 and TRBJ2-7, is as follows: DVKVTQSSRYLVKRTGEKVFLECVQDMDHENMFWYRQDPGLGLRLIYFSYDVKMKEKGDIPEGYSVSREKKERFSLILESASTNQTSMYLCASSTRLAGVGEQYFGPGTRLTVT.

The V call is TRBV6-1, the J call TRBJ2-2; 8 bases agree with TRBD1. The CDR3 runs to 15 residues. Germline assignment: CDR1 MNHNS and CDR2 SASEGT. Trimming removed 6 bases from V and 5 bases from J; junction bases left unmatched: 8. The CDR3 loop reads CASRRQGRRTGELFF. The CDR3 DNA is TGTGCCAGCAGGAGACAGGGGCGAAGGACCGGGGAGCTGTTTTTT.

The V call is TRBV5-5, the J call TRBJ2-7; a weak D match, TRBD2 (6 bases). The germline gives CDR1 SGHKS, CDR2 YYEKEE (reference sequence). V was clipped by 4 bases and J by 6 bases, with 17 bases between them. CDR3 size: 14 residues. The CDR3 spells CASSLEGLSAEQYF. As DNA, the CDR3 is TGTGCCAGCAGCCTTGAGGGACTTTCGGCCGAGCAGTACTTC. The full variable domain, in which reference TRBV5-5 and TRBJ2-7 provide the parts outside the CDR3, is DAGVTQSPTHLIKTRGQQVTLRCSPISGHKSVSWYQQVLGQGPQFIFQYYEKEERGRGNFPDRFSARQFPNYSSELNVNALLLGDSALYLCASSLEGLSAEQYFGPGTRLTVT.

The chain is built from TRBV6-1 and TRBJ2-4; 10 positions match TRBD1. CDR1 is MNHNS and CDR2 is SASEGT in the germline V gene. The V and J ends lost 3 bases and 6 bases, in that order; junction bases with no gene match: 8. The CDR3 is made up of 16 amino acids. CDR3 nucleotide sequence: TGTGCCAGCAGTGACCCTCCGGGACAGGGGTCAAACATTCAGTACTTC. This gives the protein CASSDPPGQGSNIQYF.

The chain uses TRBV29-1 and TRBJ2-3; TRBD2 agrees at 8 bases. Looked up from germline, CDR1 is SQVTM and CDR2 is ANQGSEA. This CDR3 comprises 14 residues. With 4 bases clipped from V and 2 bases from J, the junction kept 5 bases outside the gene matches. In nucleotides, the CDR3 is TGCAGCGTTGGACTAGCGTTATACACAGATACGCAGTATTTT. Its translation: CSVGLALYTDTQYF.

V is TRBV5-1 and J is TRBJ2-6; tentatively, D is TRBD1 (6 bases). The CDR3 totals 18 residues. The ends were cut back, 4 bases at V and 0 bases at J, with 17 bases in the middle. The germline V gene encodes CDR1 SGHRS and CDR2 YFSETQ. CDR3 region: CASSNRDKGTSGANVLTF. The CDR3 DNA is TGCGCCAGCAGCAACCGGGACAAGGGAACCTCTGGGGCCAACGTCCTGACTTTC. The complete variable domain, with remaining parts taken from reference TRBV5-1 and TRBJ2-6, reads KAGVTQTPRYLIKTRGQQVTLSCSPISGHRSVSWYQQTPGQGLQFLFEYFSETQRNKGNFPGRFSGRQFSNSRSEMNVSTLELGDSALYLCASSNRDKGTSGANVLTFGAGSRLTVL.